Sequencing of this TCR beta chain was carried out in a study of T cells in Graves' hyperthyroidism and ophthalmopathy. Overall study findings and caveats: Model predictions of ophthalmopathy came a median 6.5 months before onset.

Amplified regions were TCR beta CDR3 sequences from RNA transcripts. A set of HTBI primers served as the primers for a first-round RT-PCR of the TCR CDR3. TCRdb redid the calling of the multiplex PCR reads with MiXCR, one entry per CDR3 protein. The top ten hold about 25% of the sample, which has 450,000 to 650,000 distinct CDR3 sequences, less than 25% seen once. Patients were aged 18 to 65, had disease duration under 2 months, and had newly diagnosed hyperthyroidism. Those patients with uncontrolled infection, other autoimmune disease, pregnancy or lactation were excluded. This CDR3 is 14 amino acids long. Germline V gives CDR1 SGHTA, CDR2 FQGNSA. V dropped 3 bases and J dropped 4 bases, with 12 bases sitting between them. This clonotype came up a few times. Its specificity is not known.

This chain links TRBV7-2 with TRBJ1-1; a possible D gene is TRBD1 (5 bases). The sequenced material came from blood. This clonotype was sampled from a man between 18 and 35 years old with Graves' hyperthyroidism. CDR3 nucleotide sequence: TGTACCAGCAGCTTGGACGGGAGGGGCACTGAAGCTTTCTTT. It codes for CTSSLDGRGTEAFF.